The TCR beta chain under discussion was sequenced for a study of blood T cell repertoires in COVID-19. Study in general: COVID-19 samples, acute and convalescent, were from the United States, Italy and Spain. The analysed material was cDNA or gDNA that came from T cells, B-cell-depleted T cells, or PBMCs.

J gave up 5 bases and V 4 bases, and 8 bases lay outside the gene matches. Germline V gives CDR1 LNHDA, CDR2 SQIVND (reference sequence). The CDR3 is 15 amino acids. This clone was seen only once. The data were produced by immunoSEQ multiplex PCR, yet TCRdb's version contains in-frame clones alone and is incomplete. Of about 170,000 clones listed, about 83% were seen once; the top ten hold less than 3%. Sample: peripheral blood. The sequence was collected from a woman older than 75 with COVID-19, enrolled during active disease. V usage is TRBV19 and J usage is TRBJ2-7; 10 bases agree with TRBD1. Written as DNA, the CDR3 is TGTGCCAGTAGTAGAAGACAGGGGGCTTTGGACGAGCAGTACTTC. It codes for CASSRRQGALDEQYF.